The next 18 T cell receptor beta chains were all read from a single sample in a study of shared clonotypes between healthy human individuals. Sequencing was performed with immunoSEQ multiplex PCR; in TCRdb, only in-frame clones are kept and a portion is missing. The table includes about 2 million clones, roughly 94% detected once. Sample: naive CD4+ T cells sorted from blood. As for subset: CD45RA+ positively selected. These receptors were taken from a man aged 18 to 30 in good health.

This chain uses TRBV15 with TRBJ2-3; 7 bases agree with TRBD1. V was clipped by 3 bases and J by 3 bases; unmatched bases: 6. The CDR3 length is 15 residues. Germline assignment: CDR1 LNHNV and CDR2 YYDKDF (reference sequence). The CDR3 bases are TGTGCCACCAGCAGGTGGGACAGACAGACAGATACGCAGTATTTT. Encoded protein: CATSRWDRQTDTQYF.

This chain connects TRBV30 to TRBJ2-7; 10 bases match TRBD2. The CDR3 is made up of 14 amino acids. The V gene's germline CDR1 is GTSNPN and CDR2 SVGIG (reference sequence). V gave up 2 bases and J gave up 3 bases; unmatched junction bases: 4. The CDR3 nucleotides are TGTGCCTGGAGTCGCAGCGGGGGGGGCTACGAGCAGTACTTC. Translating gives CAWSRSGGGYEQYF. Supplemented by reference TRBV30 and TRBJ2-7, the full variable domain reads SQTIHQWPATLVQPVGSPLSLECTVEGTSNPNLYWYRQAAGRGLQLLFYSVGIGQISSEVPQNLSASRPQDRQFILSSKKLLLSDSGFYLCAWSRSGGGYEQYFGPGTRLTVT.

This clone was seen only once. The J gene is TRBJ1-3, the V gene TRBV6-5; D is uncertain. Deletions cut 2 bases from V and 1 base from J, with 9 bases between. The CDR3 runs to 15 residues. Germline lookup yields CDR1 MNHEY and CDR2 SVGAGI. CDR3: CASSYARPSGNTIYF. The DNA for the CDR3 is TGTGCCAGCAGTTACGCGCGACCTTCTGGAAACACCATATATTTT.

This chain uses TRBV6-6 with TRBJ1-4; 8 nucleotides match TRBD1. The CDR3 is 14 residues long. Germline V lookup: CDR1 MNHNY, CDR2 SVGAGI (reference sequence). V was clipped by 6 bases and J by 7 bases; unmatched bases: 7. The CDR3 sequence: CASSPGGGGEKLFF. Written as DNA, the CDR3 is TGTGCCAGCAGCCCAGGGGGCGGGGGTGAAAAACTGTTTTTT.

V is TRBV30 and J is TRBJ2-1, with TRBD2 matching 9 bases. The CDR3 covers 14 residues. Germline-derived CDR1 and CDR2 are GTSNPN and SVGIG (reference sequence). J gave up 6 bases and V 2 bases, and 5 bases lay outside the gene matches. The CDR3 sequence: CAWSPGTSINEQFF. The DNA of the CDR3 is TGTGCCTGGAGTCCCGGGACTAGCATCAATGAGCAGTTCTTC.

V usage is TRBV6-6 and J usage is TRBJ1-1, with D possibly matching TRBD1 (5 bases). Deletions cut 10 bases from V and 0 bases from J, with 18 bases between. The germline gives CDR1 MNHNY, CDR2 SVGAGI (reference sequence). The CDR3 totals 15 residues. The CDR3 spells CAILRDAVLNTEAFF. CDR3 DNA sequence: TGTGCCATTTTAAGGGACGCCGTCCTGAACACTGAAGCTTTCTTT.

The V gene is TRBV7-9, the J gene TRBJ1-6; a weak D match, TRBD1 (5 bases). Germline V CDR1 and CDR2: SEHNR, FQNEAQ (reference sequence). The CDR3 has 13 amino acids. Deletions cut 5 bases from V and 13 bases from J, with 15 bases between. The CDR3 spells CASSHGGVTPLHF. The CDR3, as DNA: TGTGCCAGCAGCCACGGGGGGGTCACTCCCCTCCACTTT.

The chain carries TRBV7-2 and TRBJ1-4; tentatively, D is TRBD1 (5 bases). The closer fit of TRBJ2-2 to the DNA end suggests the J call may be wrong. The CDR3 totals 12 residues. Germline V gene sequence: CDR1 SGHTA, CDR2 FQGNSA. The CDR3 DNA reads TGTGCCAGCAGCACATACAGGGGGGAGCTGTTTTTT. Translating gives CASSTYRGELFF.

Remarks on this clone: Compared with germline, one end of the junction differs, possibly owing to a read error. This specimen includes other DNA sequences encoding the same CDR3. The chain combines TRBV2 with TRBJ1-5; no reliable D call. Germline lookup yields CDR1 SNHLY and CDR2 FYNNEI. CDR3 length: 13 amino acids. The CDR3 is CASSEGGNQPQHF. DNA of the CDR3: TGTGCCAGTAGTGAGGGAGGCAATCAGCCCCAGCATTTT.

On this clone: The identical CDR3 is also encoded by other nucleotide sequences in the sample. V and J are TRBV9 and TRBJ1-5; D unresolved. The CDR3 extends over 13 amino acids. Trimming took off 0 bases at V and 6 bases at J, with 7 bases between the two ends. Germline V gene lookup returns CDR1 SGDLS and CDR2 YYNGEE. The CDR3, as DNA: TGTGCCAGCAGCGTAGGATCGGGTCAGCCCCAGCATTTT. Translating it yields CASSVGSGQPQHF. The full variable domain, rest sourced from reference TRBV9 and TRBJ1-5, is DSGVTQTPKHLITATGQRVTLRCSPRSGDLSVYWYQQSLDQGLQFLIQYYNGEERAKGNILERFSAQQFPDLHSELNLSSLELGDSALYFCASSVGSGQPQHFGDGTRLSIL.

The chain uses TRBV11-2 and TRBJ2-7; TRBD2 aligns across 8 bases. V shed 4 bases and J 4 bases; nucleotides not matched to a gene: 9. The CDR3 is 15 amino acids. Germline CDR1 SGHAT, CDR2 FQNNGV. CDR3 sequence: CASSSAGLDGYEQYF. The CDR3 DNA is TGTGCCAGCAGCTCGGCGGGACTAGATGGGTACGAGCAGTACTTC. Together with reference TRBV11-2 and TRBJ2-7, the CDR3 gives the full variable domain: EAGVAQSPRYKIIEKRQSVAFWCNPISGHATLYWYQQILGQGPKLLIQFQNNGVVDDSQLPKDRFSAERLKGVDSTLKIQPAKLEDSAVYLCASSSAGLDGYEQYFGPGTRLTVT.

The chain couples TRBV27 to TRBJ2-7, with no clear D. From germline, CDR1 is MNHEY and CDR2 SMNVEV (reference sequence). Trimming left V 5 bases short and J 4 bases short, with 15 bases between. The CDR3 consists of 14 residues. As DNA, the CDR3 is TGTGCCAGCAGTCCCCGTAAAACTACGTACGAGCAGTACTTC. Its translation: CASSPRKTTYEQYF.

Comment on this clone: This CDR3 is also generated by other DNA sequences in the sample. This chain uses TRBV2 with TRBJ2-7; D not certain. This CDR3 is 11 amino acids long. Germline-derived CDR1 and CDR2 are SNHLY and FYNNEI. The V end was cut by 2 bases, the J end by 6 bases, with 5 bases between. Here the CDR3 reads CASSERTEQYF. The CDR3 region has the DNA TGTGCCAGCAGTGAAAGGACCGAGCAGTACTTC.

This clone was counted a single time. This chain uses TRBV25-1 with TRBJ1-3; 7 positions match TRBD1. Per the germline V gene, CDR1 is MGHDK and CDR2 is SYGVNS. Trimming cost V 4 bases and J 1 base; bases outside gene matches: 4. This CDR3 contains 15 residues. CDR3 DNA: TGTGCCAGCAGTGGATGGGACAGTTCTGGAAACACCATATATTTT. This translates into CASSGWDSSGNTIYF.

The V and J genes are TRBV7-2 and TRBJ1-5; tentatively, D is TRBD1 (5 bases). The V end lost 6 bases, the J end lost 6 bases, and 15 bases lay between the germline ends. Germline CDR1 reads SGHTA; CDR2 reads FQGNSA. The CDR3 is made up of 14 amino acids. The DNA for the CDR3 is TGTGCCAGCAGTCTAGGGACCTCTGGTCAGCCCCAGCATTTT. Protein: CASSLGTSGQPQHF.

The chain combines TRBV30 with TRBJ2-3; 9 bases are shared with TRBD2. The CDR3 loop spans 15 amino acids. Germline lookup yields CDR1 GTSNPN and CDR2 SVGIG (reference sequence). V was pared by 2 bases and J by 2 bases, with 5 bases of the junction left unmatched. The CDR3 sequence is CAWSSSGGNTDTQYF. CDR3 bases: TGTGCCTGGAGTTCCAGCGGGGGGAACACAGATACGCAGTATTTT.

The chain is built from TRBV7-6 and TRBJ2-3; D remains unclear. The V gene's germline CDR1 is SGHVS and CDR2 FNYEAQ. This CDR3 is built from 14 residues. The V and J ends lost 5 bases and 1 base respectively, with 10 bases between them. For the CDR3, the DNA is TGTGCCAGCAGCCCTACATTACGCACAGATACGCAGTATTTT. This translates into CASSPTLRTDTQYF.

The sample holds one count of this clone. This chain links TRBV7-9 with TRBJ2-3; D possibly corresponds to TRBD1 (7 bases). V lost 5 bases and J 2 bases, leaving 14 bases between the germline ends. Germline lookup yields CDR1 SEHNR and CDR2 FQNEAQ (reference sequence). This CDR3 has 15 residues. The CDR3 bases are TGTGCCAGCAGCCCCCGCGGGACAGCCACAGATACGCAGTATTTT. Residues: CASSPRGTATDTQYF.